What follows is one TCR beta chain and its context. Time point defined: newly diagnosed GD, antithyroid drugs for less than 3 months. Making the TCR library involved RNA that had been extracted from PBMCs. American Thyroid Association guidelines served as the basis for diagnosing Graves' disease. This sample is part of a study of regulatory T cells in long-lasting Graves disease. Arm-PCR with iRepertoire HTBI primers amplified the CDR3 regions for these TCR beta libraries. TCRdb used MiXCR to reprocess the multiplex PCR reads, holding one entry per CDR3 protein. The sample holds over 350,000 distinct CDR3 sequences, over 14% seen once. These data were likewise used in another study, on T cells in Graves' hyperthyroidism and ophthalmopathy. This second report adds: Diagnoses were made from clinical symptoms, serum measures (thyroxine and TRAb), thyroid ultrasound and orbital computed tomography. Researchers found most expanded thyroid clonotypes above 0.001 in blood as well.

The clonotype comes from a woman aged 40 to 55 with Graves disease. The specimen comprised peripheral blood mononuclear cells (PBMCs), sampled at new diagnosis, from a patient treated with antithyroid drugs.

This CDR3 is CSASMVAGGDTQYF. The CDR3 coding sequence is TGCAGTGCTAGTATGGTAGCGGGAGGTGATACGCAGTATTTT. The chain has TRBV20-1 and TRBJ2-3, with 10 bases lining up with TRBD2. The CDR3 is made up of 14 amino acids. V lost 3 bases to trimming and J lost 6 bases; unmatched junction nucleotides: 6. Germline V gene lookup returns CDR1 DFQATT and CDR2 SNEGSKA (reference sequence).